The next 24 T cell receptor beta chains were all read from a single sample in a study of response to subunit inactivated influenza vaccine. MiXCR was run by TCRdb on the RT-PCR reads, yielding one entry per CDR3 protein. The sample includes hundreds of thousands of distinct CDR3 sequences, about 18% of them seen just once. The material was PBMCs from blood, obtained roughly 5 days after vaccination. Every receptor here comes from a man in his fifties who received an inactivated influenza vaccine.

The table lists this clonotype with a few counts. The CDR3 region has the DNA TGTGCCTCAGACTTACTAGGGAATCAGAATGAGCAGTTCTTC. It translates to CASDLLGNQNEQFF. The genes are TRBV30 and TRBJ2-1; maybe TRBD2 (5 bases). In germline, CDR1 is GTSNPN, CDR2 SVGIG (reference sequence). The CDR3 totals 14 residues. Trimming cost V 7 bases and J 7 bases, with 20 bases left between them. Complete variable domain (other parts from reference TRBV30 and TRBJ2-1): SQTIHQWPATLVQPVGSPLSLECTVEGTSNPNLYWYRQAAGRGLQLLFYSVGIGQISSEVPQNLSASRPQDRQFILSSKKLLLSDSGFYLCASDLLGNQNEQFFGPGTRLTVL.

This clonotype was detected a few times. The V call is TRBV28, the J call TRBJ1-1; D is possibly TRBD1 (6 bases). The CDR3 is made up of 12 amino acids. CDR1 is MDHEN and CDR2 is SYDVKM in the germline V gene. V dropped 11 bases and J dropped 2 bases, with 12 bases sitting between them. The chain's CDR3 is CAGGGRNTEAFF. In DNA, the CDR3 is TGTGCCGGCGGGGGGCGCAACACTGAAGCTTTCTTT.

A few counts support this clonotype. The chain carries TRBV5-1 and TRBJ2-6; D gene unclear. The CDR3 length is 17 residues. V dropped 0 bases and J dropped 0 bases, with 10 bases sitting between them. CDR1 is SGHRS, CDR2 YFSETQ, per germline. The CDR3 spells CASSLAGQLSGANVLTF. The DNA for the CDR3 is TGCGCCAGCAGCTTGGCTGGCCAACTCTCTGGGGCCAACGTCCTGACTTTC. Supplemented by reference TRBV5-1 and TRBJ2-6, the full variable domain reads KAGVTQTPRYLIKTRGQQVTLSCSPISGHRSVSWYQQTPGQGLQFLFEYFSETQRNKGNFPGRFSGRQFSNSRSEMNVSTLELGDSALYLCASSLAGQLSGANVLTFGAGSRLTVL.

The V gene is TRBV7-2, the J gene TRBJ2-7; 8 nucleotides line up with TRBD2. Trimming took 4 bases from V and 1 from J; bases not matched to a gene: 12. Germline V CDR1 and CDR2: SGHTA, FQGNSA. This CDR3 is 17 amino acids long. The CDR3 region is CASSSHLSLAESYEQYF. The CDR3 DNA sequence: TGTGCCAGCAGCTCACACCTGTCACTAGCGGAGTCCTACGAGCAGTACTTC. The full variable domain, with the rest looked up from reference TRBV7-2 and TRBJ2-7, is GAGVSQSPSNKVTEKGKDVELRCDPISGHTALYWYRQSLGQGLEFLIYFQGNSAPDKSGLPSDRFSAERTGGSVSTLTIQRTQQEDSAVYLCASSSHLSLAESYEQYFGPGTRLTVT.

There are a few counts of this clonotype. The chain employs TRBV7-2 and TRBJ2-4; no firm D call. V lost 5 bases and J lost 13, with 12 bases in between. The CDR3 is made up of 11 amino acids. Per germline, CDR1 SGHTA and CDR2 FQGNSA. CDR3 loop: CASSQNFKQYF. As DNA, the CDR3 is TGTGCCAGCAGCCAGAATTTTAAACAGTACTTC.

The chain joins TRBV4-1 to TRBJ2-1; D perhaps matches TRBD2 (6 bases). The CDR3 has 16 residues. V lost 0 bases and J lost 2, with 11 bases in between. The germline V gene has CDR1 MGHRA and CDR2 YSYEKL. In DNA form, the CDR3 reads TGCGCCAGCAGCCAAGATCCCGGGGGAACCTACAATGAGCAGTTCTTC. Translation: CASSQDPGGTYNEQFF.

J is TRBJ2-5 and V is TRBV6-2 or TRBV6-3, with TRBD1 matching 8 bases. Germline loops: CDR1 MNHEY, CDR2 SVGEGT. The junction had 6 bases not matched to a gene; V was cut back by 2 bases and J by 13 bases. The CDR3 extends over 12 amino acids. For the CDR3, the DNA is TGTGCCAGCAGTTACGACACAGGGGGTCTGTACTTC. This gives the protein CASSYDTGGLYF.

The chain employs TRBV20-1 and TRBJ2-3, with 8 bases matching TRBD2. From germline, CDR1 is DFQATT and CDR2 SNEGSKA (reference sequence). The CDR3 has 18 amino acids. Trimming removed 0 bases from V and 1 base from J; junction bases left unmatched: 12. CDR3 DNA: TGCAGTGCTAGAGATTGGTCCCGAGCGGGGGTCGGCACAGATACGCAGTATTTT. Amino acids: CSARDWSRAGVGTDTQYF.

Only a few counts were recorded for this clonotype. V is TRBV10-3 and J is TRBJ2-5; 10 bases are a match to TRBD2. The CDR3 covers 15 residues. V was clipped by 2 bases and J by 7 bases; unmatched bases: 7. Germline assignment: CDR1 ENHRY and CDR2 SYGVKD. The CDR3 bases are TGTGCCATCAGTGAGGTTGGGGGACTAGCGCGGACCCAGTACTTC. This gives the protein CAISEVGGLARTQYF.

The chain links TRBV7-2 to TRBJ2-3; a possible D gene is TRBD2 (6 bases). The ends were cut back, 2 bases at V and 2 bases at J, with 8 bases in the middle. The CDR3 spans 14 residues. Germline V gives CDR1 SGHTA, CDR2 FQGNSA. CDR3 sequence reads: CASSLRDFTDTQYF. In DNA form, the CDR3 reads TGTGCCAGCAGCTTAAGGGACTTCACAGATACGCAGTATTTT.

This clonotype was counted at least ten times. The chain combines TRBV3-1 with TRBJ2-7, with 12 bases identical to TRBD2. The CDR3 spans 15 residues. From germline, CDR1 is LGHDT and CDR2 YNNKEL (reference sequence). Trimming removed 0 bases from V and 5 bases from J; junction bases left unmatched: 2. The CDR3 here is CASSQERLAGDEQYF. CDR3 nucleotides: TGTGCCAGCAGCCAAGAGCGACTAGCGGGAGACGAGCAGTACTTC.

The table lists this clonotype with a few counts. This sequence joins TRBV11-2 and TRBJ2-7; 7 bases fit TRBD2. The ends lost 4 bases at V and 6 bases at J; junction bases unmatched: 9. This CDR3 is 14 amino acids long. CDR1 SGHAT and CDR2 FQNNGV come from the germline V gene. CDR3 bases: TGTGCCAGCAGCTCCCTGACGGGGAGGGCCGAGCAGTACTTC. It codes for CASSSLTGRAEQYF.

The CDR3 bases are TGCGCCAGCAGGGACGACAGGCGATCCCTCCACTTT. It is translated as CASRDDRRSLHF. V gene TRBV5-1 combines with J gene TRBJ1-6; D perhaps matches TRBD1 (6 bases). The V gene lost 5 bases and the J gene lost 14 bases, with 14 bases spanning the gap. This CDR3 comprises 12 residues. Germline loops: CDR1 SGHRS, CDR2 YFSETQ.

This clonotype came up many times. The chain recombines TRBV2 with TRBJ2-1, with a possible D match to TRBD1 (6 bases). CDR1 and CDR2 from the germline V gene are SNHLY and FYNNEI. This CDR3 spans 13 amino acids. The V end lost 4 bases, the J end lost 7 bases, and 11 bases lay between the germline ends. The CDR3 DNA reads TGTGCCAGCAGTGTGTACAGGGAGAATGAGCAGTTCTTC. It translates to CASSVYRENEQFF.

The chain has TRBV28 and TRBJ2-7; TRBD1 matches at 8 bases. CDR1 and CDR2 from the germline V gene are MDHEN and SYDVKM. The CDR3 runs to 15 residues. V was pared by 7 bases and J by 7 bases, with 15 bases of the junction left unmatched. The CDR3 DNA is TGTGCCAGCATTCAACGCGGGCAGGGGGCGGGAGAGCAGTACTTC. It specifies CASIQRGQGAGEQYF.

J is TRBJ2-1 and V is TRBV24-1, with TRBD2 identical over 13 bases. Germline V gene sequence: CDR1 KGHDR, CDR2 SFDVKD. The V gene end was trimmed by 3 bases and the J gene end by 0 bases; junction bases not matched to a gene: 4. The CDR3 is 18 residues long. CDR3 nucleotides: TGTGCCACCAGTGATCCGAGGACTAGCGGGAGCTCCTACAATGAGCAGTTCTTC. Amino acid sequence: CATSDPRTSGSSYNEQFF.

This chain joins TRBV4-3 and TRBJ2-6; 7 bases are shared with TRBD2. The ends lost 1 base at V and 10 bases at J; junction bases unmatched: 4. In germline, CDR1 is LGHNA, CDR2 YSLEER. This CDR3 is built from 14 residues. The CDR3 is CASSQAPGGNVLTF. The CDR3 DNA follows: TGCGCCAGCAGCCAAGCCCCGGGGGGTAACGTCCTGACTTTC.

Only a few counts were recorded for this clonotype. J is TRBJ2-3 and V is TRBV29-1; TRBD1 or TRBD2 may be the D gene (5 bases each). There are 16 residues in the CDR3. The V gene lost 0 bases and the J gene lost 2 bases, with 15 bases spanning the gap. Looked up from germline, CDR1 is SQVTM and CDR2 is ANQGSEA. For the CDR3, the DNA is TGCAGCGTTGAAGATCCGGTCAGGGAGCTCACAGATACGCAGTATTTT. It yields the protein CSVEDPVRELTDTQYF.

This clonotype was observed a few times. This sequence joins TRBV5-1 and TRBJ2-7; TRBD1 might be the D (6 bases). Germline V gene lookup returns CDR1 SGHRS and CDR2 YFSETQ. V was shortened by 5 bases and J by 5 bases, with 14 bases between the two germline ends. CDR3 length: 13 residues. This CDR3 is CASSGTGFHEQYF. CDR3 coding DNA: TGCGCCAGCAGTGGTACAGGGTTTCACGAGCAGTACTTC.

There are a few counts of this clonotype. The chain links TRBV6-2 or TRBV6-3 to TRBJ2-7; D unclear. Germline V gives CDR1 MNHEY, CDR2 SVGEGT. This CDR3 contains 14 residues. V was clipped by 3 bases and J by 8 bases, with 17 bases between them. The CDR3 spells CASSYGLNAYQQYF. In DNA form, the CDR3 reads TGTGCCAGCAGTTATGGGCTTAACGCTTACCAGCAGTACTTC.

The gene calls are TRBV20-1 and TRBJ2-5, with D possibly being TRBD2 (5 bases). Germline CDR1 and CDR2: DFQATT and SNEGSKA (reference sequence). CDR3 length: 11 amino acids. Trimming pared 7 bases from V and 4 bases from J, leaving 10 bases between. The CDR3 sequence: CSGAGGETQYF. The DNA of the CDR3 is TGCAGTGGGGCAGGAGGAGAGACCCAGTACTTC.

Only a few counts were recorded for this clonotype. The gene calls are TRBV7-8 and TRBJ2-5; a weak D match, TRBD1 (6 bases). The CDR3 length is 16 residues. Per germline, CDR1 SGHVS and CDR2 FQNEAQ. Trimming stripped 3 bases from V and 1 base from J, with 15 bases between. CDR3 DNA: TGTGCCAGCAGCTTGGTCCGGGACAAGCCCCAAGAGACCCAGTACTTC. It is translated as CASSLVRDKPQETQYF. Full variable domain (outside the CDR3, taken from reference TRBV7-8 and TRBJ2-5): GAGVSQSPRYKVAKRGQDVALRCDPISGHVSLFWYQQALGQGPEFLTYFQNEAQLDKSGLPSDRFFAERPEGSVSTLKIQRTQQEDSAVYLCASSLVRDKPQETQYFGPGTRLLVL.

Only one count was recorded for this clonotype. The chain is built from TRBV9 and TRBJ2-1; D remains unclear. This CDR3 region has 16 residues. The V end lost 0 bases, the J end lost 3 bases, and 13 bases lay between the germline ends. CDR1 is SGDLS and CDR2 is YYNGEE in the germline V gene. This chain's CDR3 is CASSVVSSWVYNEQFF. The CDR3 DNA is TGTGCCAGCAGCGTAGTGAGTAGCTGGGTCTACAATGAGCAGTTCTTC.

This clonotype was counted between two and nine times. The genes are TRBV6-1 and TRBJ2-1, with 12 bases aligning to TRBD1. The length of the CDR3 is 19 residues. The germline V gene encodes CDR1 MNHNS and CDR2 SASEGT. V lost 6 bases to trimming and J lost 3 bases; unmatched junction nucleotides: 15. CDR3 sequence: CASSPGQGASTSGYNEQFF. Here the CDR3 DNA reads TGTGCCAGCAGCCCGGGACAGGGGGCTTCGACTAGCGGCTACAATGAGCAGTTCTTC.